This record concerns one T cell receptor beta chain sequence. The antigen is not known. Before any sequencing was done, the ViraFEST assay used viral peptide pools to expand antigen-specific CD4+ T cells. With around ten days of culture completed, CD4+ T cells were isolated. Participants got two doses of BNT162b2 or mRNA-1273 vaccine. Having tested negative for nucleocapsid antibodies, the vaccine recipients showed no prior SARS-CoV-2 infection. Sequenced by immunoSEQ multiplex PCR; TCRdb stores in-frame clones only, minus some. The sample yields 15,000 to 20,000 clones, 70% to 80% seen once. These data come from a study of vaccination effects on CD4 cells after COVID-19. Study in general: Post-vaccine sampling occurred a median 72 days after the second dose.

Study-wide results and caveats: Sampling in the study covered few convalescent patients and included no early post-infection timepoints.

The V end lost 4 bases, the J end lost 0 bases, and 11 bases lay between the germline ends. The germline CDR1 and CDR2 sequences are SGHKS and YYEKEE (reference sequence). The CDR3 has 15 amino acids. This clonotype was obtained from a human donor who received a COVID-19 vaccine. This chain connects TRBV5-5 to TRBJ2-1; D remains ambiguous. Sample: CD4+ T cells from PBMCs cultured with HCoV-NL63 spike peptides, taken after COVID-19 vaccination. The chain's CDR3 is CASSPHPSSYNEQFF. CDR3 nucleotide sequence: TGTGCCAGCAGCCCCCACCCCAGCTCCTACAATGAGCAGTTCTTC.